This T cell receptor beta chain was captured by sequencing in a study of cytomegalovirus exposure and HLA in healthy donors. Study information: A preliminary data release comprised roughly 80 million unique TCRs obtained from HLA-typed donors.

As for this clone: The antigen remains unidentified.

13 Jbeta primers and 60 Vbeta primers were used for the PCR. Method: immunoSEQ multiplex PCR; TCRdb's copy keeps in-frame clones and lacks some. The data hold approximately 110,000 clones, with 70% observed a single time. This CDR3 is built from 16 residues. Germline CDR1 and CDR2: LNHNV and YYDKDF (reference sequence). Trimming left V 1 base short and J 6 bases short, with 18 bases between. Notes on the study in general: Beyond CMV serostatus, there was no information to go on about immune exposure. Several of the most significant clusters appeared, in a later analysis, to be linked to common viral pathogens. Clonal expansion was found to be greater in HLA-associated TCR beta chains than in equally common others in a later analysis.

The rearrangement links TRBV15 to TRBJ2-5, with D maybe TRBD1 (5 bases). The TCR sequence derives from a man aged 40-49 years in good health and CMV-seropositive. The sequencing input was PBMCs. CDR3 nucleotide sequence: TGTGCCACCAGCAGAGGGGGAAGGGGCGAGACGAAGACCCAGTACTTC. Translated, it gives CATSRGGRGETKTQYF.